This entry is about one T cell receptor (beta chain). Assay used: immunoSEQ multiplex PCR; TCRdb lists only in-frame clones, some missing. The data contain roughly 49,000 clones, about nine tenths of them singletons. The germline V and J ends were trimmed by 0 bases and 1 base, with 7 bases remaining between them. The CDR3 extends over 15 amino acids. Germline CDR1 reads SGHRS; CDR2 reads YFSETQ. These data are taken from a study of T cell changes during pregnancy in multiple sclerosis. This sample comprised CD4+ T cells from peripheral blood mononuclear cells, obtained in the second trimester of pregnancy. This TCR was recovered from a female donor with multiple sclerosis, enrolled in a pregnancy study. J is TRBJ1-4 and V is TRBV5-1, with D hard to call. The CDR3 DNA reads TGCGCCAGCAGCTTGGGAGGAGTAACTAATGAAAAACTGTTTTTT. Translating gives CASSLGGVTNEKLFF. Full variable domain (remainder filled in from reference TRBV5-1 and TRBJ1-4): KAGVTQTPRYLIKTRGQQVTLSCSPISGHRSVSWYQQTPGQGLQFLFEYFSETQRNKGNFPGRFSGRQFSNSRSEMNVSTLELGDSALYLCASSLGGVTNEKLFFGSGTQLSVL.